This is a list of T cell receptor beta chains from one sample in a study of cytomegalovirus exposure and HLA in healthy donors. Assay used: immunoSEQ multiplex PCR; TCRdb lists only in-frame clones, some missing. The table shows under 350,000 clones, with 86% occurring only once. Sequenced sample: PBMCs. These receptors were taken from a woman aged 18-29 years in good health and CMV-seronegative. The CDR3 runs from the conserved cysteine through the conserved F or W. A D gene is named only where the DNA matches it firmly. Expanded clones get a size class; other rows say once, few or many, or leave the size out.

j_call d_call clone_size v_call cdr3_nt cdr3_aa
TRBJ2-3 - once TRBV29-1 TGCAGCGTTGCTAGCACAGATACGCAGTATTTT CSVASTDTQYF
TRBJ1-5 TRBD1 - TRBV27 TGTGCCAGCAGTGGGACAGGGGGCAATCAGCCCCAGCATTTT CASSGTGGNQPQHF
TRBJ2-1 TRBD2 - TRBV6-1 TGTGCCAGCAGTTTGCGACTAGCAAATGAGCAGTTCTTC CASSLRLANEQFF
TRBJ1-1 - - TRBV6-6 TGTGCCAGCAGTTTGTTTAACACCGACACTGAAGCTTTCTTT CASSLFNTDTEAFF
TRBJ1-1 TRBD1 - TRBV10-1 TGCGCCAGCAGTGAGTGGACAGGGGGCACTGAAGCTTTCTTT CASSEWTGGTEAFF
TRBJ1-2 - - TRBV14 TGTGCCAGCAGCCCTTCCGGTCTCTATGGCTACACCTTC CASSPSGLYGYTF
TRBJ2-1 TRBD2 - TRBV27 TGTGCCAGCAGTTCCTCTTGGCTAGCGGGAGAGGATGAGCAGTTCTTC CASSSSWLAGEDEQFF
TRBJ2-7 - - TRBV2 TGTGCCAGCAGAGAGAGACAGCCCGGAAACACGTACGAGCAGTACTTC CASRERQPGNTYEQYF
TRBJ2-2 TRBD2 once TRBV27 TGTGCCAGCAGTTCGGGACTAGCGGGGGTGTTCGGCGGGGAGCTGTTTTTT CASSSGLAGVFGGELFF
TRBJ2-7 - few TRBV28 TGTGCCAGCGCTAGTTACGAGCAGTACTTC CASASYEQYF
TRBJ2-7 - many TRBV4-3 TGCGCCAGCAGACTAGAGGAGGGGACGAGCTCCTACGAGCAGTACTTC CASRLEEGTSSYEQYF
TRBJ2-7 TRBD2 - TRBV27 TGTGCCAGCAGTCCCTTGGGGAGCGGGGGGATGGACGAGCAGTACTTC CASSPLGSGGMDEQYF
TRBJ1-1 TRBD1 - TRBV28 TGTGCCAGCAGTTTATCAACCGGGACAGCTGAAGCTTTCTTT CASSLSTGTAEAFF
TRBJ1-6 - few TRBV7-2 TGTGCCAGCAGCTCGAGCCGACTGAGTTCACCCCTCCACTTT CASSSSRLSSPLHF
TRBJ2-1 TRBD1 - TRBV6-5 TGTGCCAGCAGTTACGGGGACAGGGGGTTCGGTGAGCAGTTCTTC CASSYGDRGFGEQFF
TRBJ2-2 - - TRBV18 TGTGCCAGCTCACCAACAGCCAGCACCGGGGAGCTGTTTTTT CASSPTASTGELFF
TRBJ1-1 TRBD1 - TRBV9 TGTGCCAGCAGCCCAGGGGGCCGTGGGGAGAACACTGAAGCTTTCTTT CASSPGGRGENTEAFF
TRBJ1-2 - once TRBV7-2 TGTGCCAGCAGTGACCCGGGACACGTATATGGCTACACCTTC CASSDPGHVYGYTF
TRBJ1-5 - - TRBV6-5 TGTGCCAGCAAGACAGATCCCTTTAGCAATCAGCCCCAGCATTTT CASKTDPFSNQPQHF
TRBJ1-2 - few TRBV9 TGTGCCAGCAGCGTTCCGGGGAACTATGGCTACACCTTC CASSVPGNYGYTF
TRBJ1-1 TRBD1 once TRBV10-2 TGCGCCAGCAGCCAGGGGGGCACTGAAGCTTTCTTT CASSQGGTEAFF
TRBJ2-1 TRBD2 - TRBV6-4 TGTGCCAGCAGTCGGACTAGCGGCGACAATGAGCAGTTCTTC CASSRTSGDNEQFF
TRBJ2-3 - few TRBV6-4 TGTGCCAGCAGTGACTTGGCCGACTTCAGCACAGATACGCAGTATTTT CASSDLADFSTDTQYF
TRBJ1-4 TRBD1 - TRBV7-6 TGTGCCAGCAGCCGCTCGGGACAGCGTAATGAAAAACTGTTTTTT CASSRSGQRNEKLFF
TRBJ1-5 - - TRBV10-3 TGTGCCATCAGTGAGTCTCAGGGCCAGCCCCAGCATTTT CAISESQGQPQHF
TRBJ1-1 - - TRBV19 TGTGCCAGTAGTATTTACGGGACTAGCCGTGACACTGAAGCTTTCTTT CASSIYGTSRDTEAFF
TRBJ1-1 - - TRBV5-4 TGTGCCAGCAGCTCGGCGGAGAACACTGAAGCTTTCTTT CASSSAENTEAFF
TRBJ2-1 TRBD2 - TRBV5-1 TGCGCCAGCAGCCCCAGGCGGGGGGACTCCTACAATGAGCAGTTCTTC CASSPRRGDSYNEQFF
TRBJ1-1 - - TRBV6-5 TGTGCCAGCAGCCGGGTTAGGAACACTGAAGCTTTCTTT CASSRVRNTEAFF
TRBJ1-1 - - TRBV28 TGTGCCAGCAGTCTCCTCGGCACTGAAGCTTTCTTT CASSLLGTEAFF
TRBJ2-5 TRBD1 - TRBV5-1 TGCGCCAGCAGCTTGGACCCTCCTACAGGGGGAAGAGGAGAGACCCAGTACTTC CASSLDPPTGGRGETQYF
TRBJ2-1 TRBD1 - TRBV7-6 TGTGCCAGCAGCTTACAAGACAGGGGGCTGCCCTACAATGAGCAGTTCTTC CASSLQDRGLPYNEQFF
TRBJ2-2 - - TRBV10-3 TGTGCCATCAGTGGGACAGCGAGGGACACCGGGGAGCTGTTTTTT CAISGTARDTGELFF
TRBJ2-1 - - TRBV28 TGTGCCAGCACTCCCAGCGGACTTTTCTCCTACAATGAGCAGTTCTTC CASTPSGLFSYNEQFF
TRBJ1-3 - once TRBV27 TGTGCCAGCAGTGGGACACAGGGCGGAAACACCATATATTTT CASSGTQGGNTIYF
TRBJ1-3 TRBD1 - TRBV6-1 TGTGCCAGCAGTGCTGCCTTGACAGGGGGCATTGCCATATATTTT CASSAALTGGIAIYF
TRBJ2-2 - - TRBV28 TGTGCCAGCAGTTTGGGCACCCCCACCGGGGAGCTGTTTTTT CASSLGTPTGELFF
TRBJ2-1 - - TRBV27 TGTGCCAGCAGTTTAAAATCAGGTAATGAGCAGTTCTTC CASSLKSGNEQFF
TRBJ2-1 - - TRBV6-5 TGTGCCAGCAGTTATAAGTTCTTC CASSYKFF
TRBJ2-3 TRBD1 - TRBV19 TGTGCCAGTAGTAGGACAGGGGCGCCGGATACGCAGTATTTT CASSRTGAPDTQYF
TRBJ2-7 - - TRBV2 TGTGCCAGCTTATCCCTGACGGGAACCTACGAGCAGTACTTC CASLSLTGTYEQYF
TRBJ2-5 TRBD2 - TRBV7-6 TGTGCCAGCAGCTTATTGCGGGAGGTGGGGGAGACCCAGTACTTC CASSLLREVGETQYF
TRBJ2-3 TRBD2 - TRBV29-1 TGCAGCGTTCGGCGGGGGAGCACAGATACGCAGTATTTT CSVRRGSTDTQYF
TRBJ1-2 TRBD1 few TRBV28 TGTGCCAGCAGGACGGACAGGAACTATGGCTACACCTTC CASRTDRNYGYTF
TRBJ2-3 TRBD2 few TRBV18 TGTGCCAGCTCGGGGACTAGCGGGAGTGATACGCAGTATTTT CASSGTSGSDTQYF
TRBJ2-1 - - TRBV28 TGTGCCAGCAGTTTGGGCCTTTTTTACAATGAGCAGTTCTTC CASSLGLFYNEQFF
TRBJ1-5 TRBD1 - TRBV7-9 TGTGCCAGCAGCCATGGGACAGGGGGATCTTGGCCCCAGCATTTT CASSHGTGGSWPQHF
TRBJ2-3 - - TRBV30 TGTGCCTGGTTAGCGGTAGGCACAGATACGCAGTATTTT CAWLAVGTDTQYF
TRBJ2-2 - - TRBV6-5 TGTGCCTCTCTGAGGAGGTCCGACACCGGGGAGCTGTTTTTT CASLRRSDTGELFF
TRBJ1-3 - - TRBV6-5 TGTGCCAGCAGTACCTCACTGAGCTCTGGAAACACCATATATTTT CASSTSLSSGNTIYF
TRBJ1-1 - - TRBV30 TGTGCCTGGAGTGCTGGACACAACACTGAAGCTTTCTTT CAWSAGHNTEAFF
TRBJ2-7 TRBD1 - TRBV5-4 TGTGCCAGCAGCAAGACAGGGAACTACGAGCAGTACTTC CASSKTGNYEQYF
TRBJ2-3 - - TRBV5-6 TGTGCCAGCAGCTCTGGCCATGGGGCTAGCACAGATACGCAGTATTTT CASSSGHGASTDTQYF
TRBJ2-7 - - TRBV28 TGTGCCAGCAGTTTAGAGGTCAGAACCTACGAGCAGTACTTC CASSLEVRTYEQYF
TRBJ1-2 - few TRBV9 TGTGCCAGCAGCGTAGAGGCAGGGAACTATGGCTACACCTTC CASSVEAGNYGYTF
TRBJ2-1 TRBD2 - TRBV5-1 TGCGCCAGCAGCTTGGACCCAGCGGGGGGCGGCCACAATGAGCAGTTCTTC CASSLDPAGGGHNEQFF
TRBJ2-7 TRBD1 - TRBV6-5 TGTGCCAGCAGTTGGGACAGGGAAGAAAACGAGCAGTACTTC CASSWDREENEQYF